This T cell receptor beta chain emerged from a study of regulatory T cells in long-lasting Graves disease. With V trimmed by 5 bases and J by 1 base, 10 bases remained unmatched. Germline V gene lookup returns CDR1 MNHNS and CDR2 SASEGT. The CDR3 extends over 17 amino acids. Indicated time point: persistent/refractory GD, antithyroid drugs over 5 years with positive TRAb. TCR sequences were obtained from RNA taken from PBMCs. The study's findings and limits: The study found TRBV28, TRBJ1-2 and TRBJ2-5 favored in persistent disease.

In regard to this clonotype: Its antigen is currently unknown.

TCR beta libraries were built with iRepertoire HTBI primers and Arm-PCR of CDR3 regions. TCRdb reanalysed the multiplex PCR reads using MiXCR and keeps one entry per CDR3 protein. The data contain 310,000 or so distinct CDR3 sequences, around 20% of them singletons. The sequencing used peripheral blood mononuclear cells (PBMCs), collected when the disease was refractory, from a patient treated with antithyroid drugs. The TCR comes from a female donor with Graves disease. This chain uses TRBV6-1 with TRBJ2-1; TRBD2 matches 8 bases. CDR3 amino acids: CASSPSAGATSYNEQFF. The CDR3 DNA is TGTGCCAGCAGTCCCTCAGCGGGAGCTACATCCTACAATGAGCAGTTCTTC.